The source of this T cell receptor (beta chain) is a study of T cell clonotyping in hematopoietic cell transplantation. Overall study findings and caveats: Without cell sorting, CD4 versus CD8 contributions remain unresolved. After transplant, recipient diversity fell while pathologically expanded clonotypes grew through day 180. Broader posttransplant TCR repertoire diversity was predicted by graft donor and pretransplant recipient Inverse Simpson Index values.

Only in-frame clones appear in the TCRdb table, and some are missing; sequencing was by immunoSEQ multiplex PCR. Here the sample spans under 8,000 clones, 37% being singletons. This clone was recorded a few times. The antigen remains undetermined. Samples: about 28 days before transplant, then days 30, 100 and 180 after. Germline V gene lookup returns CDR1 SGHNT and CDR2 YENEEA. This CDR3 has 15 amino acids. Losses at the gene ends were 4 bases for V and 4 bases for J; bases not matched to a gene: 6. The genes are TRBV11-3 and TRBJ1-2; TRBD1 matches at 10 bases. The sample here was peripheral blood mononuclear cells, taken 30 days after allogeneic stem cell transplant. The sequence was collected from an older female patient who had an allogeneic stem cell transplant, so the T cells may come from the graft donor. Some clones in this sample may be carry-over from other donors' samples. In nucleotides, the CDR3 is TGTGCCAGCAGCTCTAGGGACAGGGGCTTCTATGGCTACACCTTC. It yields the protein CASSSRDRGFYGYTF.